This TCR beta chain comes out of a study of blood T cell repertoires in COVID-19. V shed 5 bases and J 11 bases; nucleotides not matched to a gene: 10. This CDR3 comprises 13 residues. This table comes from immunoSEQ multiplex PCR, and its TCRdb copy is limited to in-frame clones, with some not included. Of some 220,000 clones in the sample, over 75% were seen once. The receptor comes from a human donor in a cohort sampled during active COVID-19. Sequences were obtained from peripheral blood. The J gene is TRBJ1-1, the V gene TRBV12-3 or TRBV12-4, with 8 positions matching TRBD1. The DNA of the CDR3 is TGTGCCAGCAGTGTAGGGACAGGTCTAGGGGCTTTCTTT. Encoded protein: CASSVGTGLGAFF.